The 3 T cell receptor beta chains presented below share a single source sample, sequenced in a study of blood T cell repertoires in COVID-19. Sequenced by immunoSEQ multiplex PCR; TCRdb stores in-frame clones only, minus some. The table lists roughly 130,000 clones, 84% of them singletons. Sequenced: peripheral blood. The receptors derive from a woman aged 25 to 39 who had recovered from COVID-19.

This chain links TRBV25-1 with TRBJ1-2; TRBD1 agrees at 8 bases. The CDR3 consists of 16 residues. Per the germline V gene, CDR1 is MGHDK and CDR2 is SYGVNS. V shed 1 base and J 8 bases; nucleotides not matched to a gene: 12. The CDR3 nucleotides read TGTGCCAGCAGTGAATCGCAGGTGACAGGGGCAGGGGGCTACACCTTC. As protein: CASSESQVTGAGGYTF.

V usage is TRBV15 and J usage is TRBJ2-4, with 8 bases aligning to TRBD1. The CDR3 contains 14 residues. Germline CDR1 and CDR2: LNHNV and YYDKDF (reference sequence). V shed 3 bases, J shed 5 bases, and the junction held 3 bases outside the gene matches. The CDR3 DNA reads TGTGCCACCAGCAGGGACAGGGCAGAAAACATTCAGTACTTC. Its protein is CATSRDRAENIQYF.

DNA for the CDR3: TGTGCCAGCAGGCGAGACACTGAAGCTTTCTTT. Translated: CASRRDTEAFF. The genes are TRBV6-5 and TRBJ1-1, with D unresolved. The CDR3 runs 11 residues. Per germline, CDR1 MNHEY and CDR2 SVGAGI. Trimming stripped 6 bases from V and 3 bases from J, with 5 bases between.